This is a list of T cell receptor beta chains from one sample in a study of T-cell reconstitution after alpha-beta-depleted transplantation in children. TCRdb re-analysed the PCR reads in MiXCR, keeping a single row per CDR3 protein. The table lists 200,000 to 250,000 distinct CDR3 sequences, approximately 12% of them singletons. Sequenced material: PBMCs from the stem cell graft donor, taken from the stem cell graft. Receptors originate from a human donor who donated a stem cell graft to a child with acute lymphoblastic leukemia. The CDR3 runs from the conserved cysteine through the conserved F or W. Fields, in order: J gene, D gene, CDR3 length, clone size, V gene, CDR3 DNA, CDR3 protein. The D gene is left open where the match is weak. Clone size is shown for a subset of rows, as once, few, many or a class of expanded clone.

j_gene: TRBJ1-1
d_gene: NA
len: 12
abundance: many
v_gene: TRBV16
CDR3nt: TGTGCCAGCAGCCAATCGATACAGAAAGCTTTCTTT
CDR3aa: CASSQSIQKAFF

j_gene: TRBJ2-1
d_gene: TRBD2
len: 13
abundance: many
v_gene: TRBV15
CDR3nt: TGTGCCACCAGCAGAATGGGACTACCTGAGCAGTTCTTC
CDR3aa: CATSRMGLPEQFF

j_gene: TRBJ2-5
d_gene: NA
len: 14
abundance: few
v_gene: TRBV9
CDR3nt: TGTGCCAGCAGCGTAGACACAGCTCAAGAGACCCAGTACTTC
CDR3aa: CASSVDTAQETQYF

j_gene: TRBJ2-1
d_gene: TRBD2
len: 15
abundance: many
v_gene: TRBV4-3
CDR3nt: TGCGCCAGCAGCCATGCCGGGACTAAGAAGAATGAGCAGTTCTTC
CDR3aa: CASSHAGTKKNEQFF

j_gene: TRBJ2-3
d_gene: NA
len: 13
abundance: many
v_gene: TRBV10-3
CDR3nt: TGTGCCATCAGTGAGCGGGGAGGAGATACGCAGTATTTT
CDR3aa: CAISERGGDTQYF

j_gene: TRBJ2-7
d_gene: NA
len: 13
abundance: many
v_gene: TRBV29-1
CDR3nt: TGCAGCGTTGAAAGCACAACGGCCTACGAGCAGTACTTC
CDR3aa: CSVESTTAYEQYF

j_gene: TRBJ1-2
d_gene: NA
len: 15
abundance: many
v_gene: TRBV7-9
CDR3nt: TGTGCCAGCAGCTTAAAGAGTGGACAGACCTATGGCTACACCTTC
CDR3aa: CASSLKSGQTYGYTF

j_gene: TRBJ2-7
d_gene: NA
len: 12
abundance: many
v_gene: TRBV29-1
CDR3nt: TGCAGCGTTGAAGAGCGGCCCGACGAGCAGTACTTC
CDR3aa: CSVEERPDEQYF

j_gene: TRBJ2-5
d_gene: NA
len: 13
abundance: many
v_gene: TRBV9
CDR3nt: TGTGCCAGCAGCGGGCCGGGAGCTGAGACCCAGTACTTC
CDR3aa: CASSGPGAETQYF

j_gene: TRBJ1-6
d_gene: NA
len: 11
abundance: many
v_gene: TRBV20-1
CDR3nt: TGCAGTGCTAGACCTAATTCACCCCTCCACTTT
CDR3aa: CSARPNSPLHF

j_gene: TRBJ2-7
d_gene: NA
len: 13
abundance: many
v_gene: TRBV6-6
CDR3nt: TGTGCCAGCAGTTTGGGTGTTGTCTACGAGCAGTACTTC
CDR3aa: CASSLGVVYEQYF

j_gene: TRBJ2-1
d_gene: NA
len: 14
abundance: many
v_gene: TRBV29-1
CDR3nt: TGCAGCGTTGTGAGGACAGACTCCTACAATGAGCAGTTCTTC
CDR3aa: CSVVRTDSYNEQFF

j_gene: TRBJ2-1
d_gene: TRBD2
len: 17
abundance: few
v_gene: TRBV6-5
CDR3nt: TGTGCCAGCAGTTTGTCGAGATGGCGGGGGGGGTACAATGAGCAGTTCTTC
CDR3aa: CASSLSRWRGGYNEQFF

j_gene: TRBJ2-5
d_gene: TRBD2
len: 15
abundance: NA
v_gene: TRBV20-1
CDR3nt: TGCAGTGCTAGAAAGGCGGGGGGGCCACGGGAGACCCAGTACTTC
CDR3aa: CSARKAGGPRETQYF

j_gene: TRBJ2-3
d_gene: TRBD2
len: 16
abundance: many
v_gene: TRBV6-5
CDR3nt: TGTGCCAGCAGTTATCGGACTAGCGGGGCCACAGATACGCAGTATTTT
CDR3aa: CASSYRTSGATDTQYF

j_gene: TRBJ1-1
d_gene: NA
len: 11
abundance: many
v_gene: TRBV12-3/TRBV12-4
CDR3nt: TGTGCCAGCAGTTTAGAATTTGAAGCTTTCTTT
CDR3aa: CASSLEFEAFF

j_gene: TRBJ2-5
d_gene: TRBD1
len: 14
abundance: few
v_gene: TRBV7-2
CDR3nt: TGTGCCAGCAGCTCTCCGCCAGGGGGAGAGACCCAGTACTTC
CDR3aa: CASSSPPGGETQYF

j_gene: TRBJ2-1
d_gene: NA
len: 13
abundance: many
v_gene: TRBV29-1
CDR3nt: TGCAGCGTTGAGTTGCAGGGTTTGGTTGAGCAGTTCTTC
CDR3aa: CSVELQGLVEQFF

j_gene: TRBJ1-4
d_gene: NA
len: 14
abundance: many
v_gene: TRBV27
CDR3nt: TGTGCCAGCAGTCCCCGACAGGCTAATGAAAAACTGTTTTTT
CDR3aa: CASSPRQANEKLFF

j_gene: TRBJ2-5
d_gene: TRBD1
len: 15
abundance: many
v_gene: TRBV20-1
CDR3nt: TGCAGTTCCTCCCGACAGGGGGTTGGTGTAGAGACCCAGTACTTC
CDR3aa: CSSSRQGVGVETQYF

j_gene: TRBJ2-2
d_gene: NA
len: 12
abundance: many
v_gene: TRBV28
CDR3nt: TGTGCCAGCAGCCCTATCACCGGGGAGCTGTTTTTT
CDR3aa: CASSPITGELFF

j_gene: TRBJ2-6
d_gene: NA
len: 16
abundance: many
v_gene: TRBV5-1
CDR3nt: TGCGCCAGCAGCTTGGATGGGGGGCTAGGGGCCAACGTCCTGACTTTC
CDR3aa: CASSLDGGLGANVLTF

j_gene: TRBJ1-1
d_gene: TRBD1
len: 13
abundance: many
v_gene: TRBV20-1
CDR3nt: TGCAGTGCTAAGGGACAGGGGGAGACTGAAGCTTTCTTT
CDR3aa: CSAKGQGETEAFF

j_gene: TRBJ2-7
d_gene: TRBD1
len: 15
abundance: few
v_gene: TRBV5-5
CDR3nt: TGTGCCAGCAGCTTGGCAGGGGGCGTTTTCGCCGAGCAGTACTTC
CDR3aa: CASSLAGGVFAEQYF

j_gene: TRBJ2-7
d_gene: NA
len: 17
abundance: many
v_gene: TRBV4-3
CDR3nt: TGCGCCAGCAGCCAAGAGATACGCGCCGCGGGCCTCTACGAGCAGTACTTC
CDR3aa: CASSQEIRAAGLYEQYF

j_gene: TRBJ2-6
d_gene: TRBD1
len: 17
abundance: NA
v_gene: TRBV18
CDR3nt: TGTGCCAGCTCACAGGGACAGGGCCCCTCTGGGGCCAACGTCCTGACTTTC
CDR3aa: CASSQGQGPSGANVLTF

j_gene: TRBJ1-2
d_gene: TRBD1
len: 17
abundance: many
v_gene: TRBV9
CDR3nt: TGTGCCAGCACCAAGGGGCCCGGGACAGGGGACTACTATGGCTACACCTTC
CDR3aa: CASTKGPGTGDYYGYTF

j_gene: TRBJ2-7
d_gene: NA
len: 13
abundance: NA
v_gene: TRBV7-9
CDR3nt: TGTGCCAGCAGTCTCCACCTGGGGGGCGAGCAGTACTTC
CDR3aa: CASSLHLGGEQYF

j_gene: TRBJ1-1
d_gene: TRBD1
len: 11
abundance: many
v_gene: TRBV7-9
CDR3nt: TGTGCCAGCAGCACGACAGGGCGAGCTTTCTTT
CDR3aa: CASSTTGRAFF